Presented here are 17 T cell receptor beta chains from one specimen sequenced in a study of PD-1 blockade in classical Hodgkin lymphoma. Repertoires were generated with immunoSEQ multiplex PCR, while TCRdb's copy carries only in-frame clones and drops some. The table includes tens of thousands of clones, approximately 91% detected once. Regarding time point: newly diagnosed, previously untreated cHL patient sample. The sequencing input was peripheral blood mononuclear cells (PBMCs). The receptors were gathered from a human donor with classical Hodgkin lymphoma.

The V gene is TRBV19, the J gene TRBJ2-3; TRBD1 aligns across 10 bases. This CDR3 has 16 amino acids. The germline CDR1 and CDR2 sequences are LNHDA and SQIVND (reference sequence). After removal of 7 bases from V and 1 base from J, the junction contained 8 bases not matched to a gene. CDR3 nucleotide sequence: TGTGCCAGTACGGGGACAGGGGATACACGCACAGATACGCAGTATTTT. Translated: CASTGTGDTRTDTQYF.

J is TRBJ2-2 and V is TRBV11-3; maybe TRBD1 (5 bases). With 1 base removed from V and 5 bases from J, the gap between germline ends came to 5 bases. Germline V gene lookup returns CDR1 SGHNT and CDR2 YENEEA. The CDR3 loop spans 13 amino acids. The CDR3 region is CASSLGQTGELFF. CDR3 bases: TGTGCCAGCAGCTTAGGACAGACCGGGGAGCTGTTTTTT.

The chain uses TRBV5-1 and TRBJ2-3; D unclear. The CDR3 covers 13 residues. V dropped 0 bases and J dropped 2 bases, with 4 bases sitting between them. CDR1 is SGHRS, CDR2 YFSETQ, per germline. DNA of the CDR3: TGCGCCAGCAGCTTGGAGTCCACAGATACGCAGTATTTT. Its protein is CASSLESTDTQYF.

CDR3 sequence (DNA): TGCGCCAGCAGCTTGGAGGCCAGACCAACATACGGCTACACCTTC. Translating it yields CASSLEARPTYGYTF. V gene TRBV5-1 combines with J gene TRBJ1-2; no definite D call. The CDR3 loop spans 15 amino acids. V was trimmed by 0 bases and J by 8 bases, leaving 17 bases between them. Germline V gene lookup returns CDR1 SGHRS and CDR2 YFSETQ.

The V gene is TRBV7-8, the J gene TRBJ2-1; 12 nucleotides match TRBD2. Per the germline V gene, CDR1 is SGHVS and CDR2 is FQNEAQ. V was clipped by 0 bases and J by 6 bases; unmatched bases: 6. The CDR3 has 17 amino acids. CDR3 residues: CASSLAIAGLAGNEQFF. The CDR3 DNA is TGTGCCAGCAGCTTAGCTATTGCGGGACTAGCGGGCAATGAGCAGTTCTTC.

This chain joins TRBV28 and TRBJ1-5; tentative D call: TRBD1 (5 bases). V lost 8 bases to trimming and J lost 6 bases, with 29 bases between them. Looked up from germline, CDR1 is MDHEN and CDR2 is SYDVKM. This CDR3 has 18 residues. The CDR3 is CASLKPGGSALSGQPQHF. The CDR3 DNA sequence: TGTGCCAGCCTTAAGCCGGGGGGATCAGCCTTAAGCGGTCAGCCCCAGCATTTT.

The chain is built from TRBV27 and TRBJ1-1; D is ambiguous. From germline, CDR1 is MNHEY and CDR2 SMNVEV (reference sequence). This CDR3 is built from 17 residues. Trimming took 0 bases from V and 1 from J, leaving 15 bases between them. The CDR3 loop reads CASSLSWETLPNTEAFF. For the CDR3, the DNA is TGTGCCAGCAGTTTATCGTGGGAAACCTTGCCGAACACTGAAGCTTTCTTT.

The chain joins TRBV4-1 to TRBJ2-1; no firm D call. Germline V gene data show CDR1 as MGHRA and CDR2 as YSYEKL. Trimming took 0 bases from V and 2 from J, leaving 14 bases between them. The CDR3 consists of 17 residues. CDR3 DNA sequence: TGCGCCAGCAGCCAAGATTTAGGAAGTCGGCCCTACAATGAGCAGTTCTTC. As protein: CASSQDLGSRPYNEQFF.

V and J are TRBV7-6 and TRBJ2-1, with TRBD2 identical over 11 bases. The germline gives CDR1 SGHVS, CDR2 FNYEAQ. The V segment lost 5 bases and the J segment 2 bases; nucleotides outside the gene matches: 2. There are 15 residues in the CDR3. CDR3 region: CASSRLAGTYNEQFF. For the CDR3, the DNA is TGTGCCAGCAGCCGACTAGCGGGGACCTACAATGAGCAGTTCTTC.

The chain has TRBV7-2 and TRBJ2-1; 14 nucleotides line up with TRBD2. Germline assignment: CDR1 SGHTA and CDR2 FQGNSA. CDR3 size: 14 residues. V trimming: 7 bases; J trimming: 7 bases; junction bases outside the gene matches: 3. The DNA of the CDR3 is TGTGCCAGCACCGGACTAGCGGGAGGAAATGAGCAGTTCTTC. This translates into CASTGLAGGNEQFF.

This clone was counted between two and nine times. This rearrangement joins TRBV6-1 to TRBJ1-5; TRBD1 matches 10 bases. The germline CDR1 and CDR2 sequences are MNHNS and SASEGT. The CDR3 sequence is 14 residues long. V trimming: 8 bases; J trimming: 4 bases; junction bases outside the gene matches: 5. The DNA of the CDR3 is TGTGCCAGCTCCCCGGGACAGGGGAATCAGCCCCAGCATTTT. Amino acids: CASSPGQGNQPQHF.

This sequence joins TRBV19 and TRBJ2-1, with 9 bases fitting TRBD1. With 9 bases clipped from V and 4 bases from J, the junction kept 7 bases outside the gene matches. This CDR3 has 14 residues. Germline CDR1 and CDR2: LNHDA and SQIVND (reference sequence). CDR3 in DNA: TGTGCCAGCCAGGGACAGGGAGGGTACAATGAGCAGTTCTTC. Protein product: CASQGQGGYNEQFF.

This chain uses TRBV18 with TRBJ1-5; D uncertain. The CDR3 covers 14 residues. Germline V gene sequence: CDR1 KGHSH, CDR2 LQKENI. Trimming pared 4 bases from V and 0 bases from J, leaving 7 bases between. The DNA of the CDR3 is TGTGCCAGCTCACAGGCCCATAGCAATCAGCCCCAGCATTTT. Translated, it gives CASSQAHSNQPQHF.

In its sample, this clone was seen a few times. The chain links TRBV19 to TRBJ1-2, with D possibly matching TRBD1 (5 bases). V lost 5 bases to trimming and J lost 14 bases, with 15 bases between them. From germline, CDR1 is LNHDA and CDR2 SQIVND (reference sequence). The CDR3 sequence is 11 residues long. The chain's CDR3 is CASSSRTRRTF. CDR3 sequence (DNA): TGTGCCAGTAGTTCCCGGACACGCCGGACCTTC.

The chain combines TRBV4-1 with TRBJ2-3; D is unclear. The CDR3 has 15 residues. The germline V gene encodes CDR1 MGHRA and CDR2 YSYEKL. V was pared by 8 bases and J by 0 bases, with 15 bases between. The CDR3 spells CASRVAGSSTDTQYF. The CDR3, as DNA: TGCGCCAGCCGCGTGGCAGGATCGAGCACAGATACGCAGTATTTT.

The gene calls are TRBV6-1 and TRBJ2-3; weak D call: TRBD2 (6 bases). The CDR3 length is 15 residues. Between the trimmed V and J ends, which lost 2 bases and 2 bases, there was a span of 11 bases. The germline V gene encodes CDR1 MNHNS and CDR2 SASEGT. CDR3 in amino acids: CASSETSFTTDTQYF. CDR3 DNA sequence: TGTGCCAGCAGTGAAACTAGCTTTACCACAGATACGCAGTATTTT.

The chain recombines TRBV4-2 with TRBJ2-7; 7 nucleotides agree with TRBD2. This CDR3 has 16 residues. CDR1 and CDR2 from the germline V gene are LGHNA and YNFKEQ. The V gene end was trimmed by 4 bases and the J gene end by 7 bases; junction bases not matched to a gene: 16. The CDR3 protein is CASSPERGSAPWEQYF. CDR3 in DNA: TGTGCCAGCAGCCCAGAGCGCGGGAGCGCTCCTTGGGAGCAGTACTTC.